This T cell receptor beta chain came from a study of blood T cell repertoires in COVID-19. Profiled with immunoSEQ multiplex PCR; TCRdb holds only in-frame clones, not every one. The table records hundreds of thousands of clones, 85% to 90% of them present only once. Germline CDR1 reads SNHLY; CDR2 reads FYNNEI. The CDR3 covers 15 residues. Trimming cost V 6 bases and J 1 base, with 15 bases left between them. Sequenced input: peripheral blood. J is TRBJ1-1 and V is TRBV2; D might be TRBD1 (6 bases). The source is a woman under 30 with acute or convalescent COVID-19. The CDR3 loop reads CASSPSGTRNTEAFF. CDR3 nucleotides: TGTGCCAGCAGCCCCTCGGGGACAAGGAACACTGAAGCTTTCTTT.